Listed below are T cell receptor beta chains from one sample, sequenced in a study of shared clonotypes between healthy human individuals. Here immunoSEQ multiplex PCR was the method, and the copy in TCRdb shows in-frame clones only, minus some. The sample carries over a million clones, about 80% recorded once. The sequencing input was memory CD4+ T cells from PBMCs. The source of these receptors is a man between 18 and 29 years old in good health. Some clones in this sample may be carry-over from other donors' samples. CDR3s include the opening cysteine and the closing phenylalanine or tryptophan. D genes are given only for firm matches.

v_call	d_call	cdr3_length	j_call	cdr3_nt	cdr3_aa
TRBV9	NA	18	TRBJ2-3	TGTGCCAGCAGCCCCAACCCTTCGGCCCCTGTGGGCACAGATACGCAGTATTTT	CASSPNPSAPVGTDTQYF
TRBV6-1	NA	16	TRBJ2-1	TGTGCCAGCAGTGCTCCGAGGGCGGGAAGCTACAATGAGCAGTTCTTC	CASSAPRAGSYNEQFF
TRBV30	NA	15	TRBJ2-3	TGTGCCTGGGGCCCTCGGGACACCGCGAACGATACGCAGTATTTT	CAWGPRDTANDTQYF
TRBV11-2	NA	14	TRBJ2-7	TGTGCCAGCAGCTTTAGCGGAACTACCTACGAGCAGTACTTC	CASSFSGTTYEQYF
TRBV7-2	NA	15	TRBJ2-1	TGTGCCAGCAGCTCTACGATCGGGGATTACAATGAGCAGTTCTTC	CASSSTIGDYNEQFF
TRBV19	NA	16	TRBJ2-1	TGTGCCAGTAGTTTGATGGCGGGATTCTCCCTCGATGAGCAGTTCTTC	CASSLMAGFSLDEQFF
TRBV5-1	NA	14	TRBJ1-1	TGCGCCAGCACCCTGGGCCGGGGGAACACTGAAGCTTTCTTT	CASTLGRGNTEAFF
TRBV5-1	NA	13	TRBJ2-3	TGCGCCAGCGGTGGACAGAGCACAGATACGCAGTATTTT	CASGGQSTDTQYF
TRBV28	NA	13	TRBJ2-1	TGTGCCAGCAGTTTATACGGTGCGGGAGAGCAGTTCTTC	CASSLYGAGEQFF
TRBV15	NA	14	TRBJ2-1	TGTGCCACCAGCCCACCCCCCAGGGAGAATGAGCAGTTCTTC	CATSPPPRENEQFF
TRBV4-2	NA	15	TRBJ2-3	TGTGCCAGTTGTTACAGGGATGAAGGCACAGATACGCAGTATTTT	CASCYRDEGTDTQYF